Included here is one T cell receptor beta chain sequence, with context. This CDR3 region has 15 residues. Trimming removed 6 bases from V and 2 bases from J; junction bases left unmatched: 8. The V gene's germline CDR1 is SGHAT and CDR2 FQNNGV. The sample is drawn from a study of blood T cell repertoires in COVID-19. TCRdb's table, derived via immunoSEQ multiplex PCR, lists solely in-frame clones and lacks some. The table shows tens of thousands of clones, with about 87% occurring only once. Enrollment of patients from Seattle took place during active infection, with longitudinal follow-up. This chain joins TRBV11-2 and TRBJ1-2; 8 nucleotides match TRBD1. The sample taken for sequencing was peripheral blood. The TCR was taken from a middle-aged man with COVID-19, enrolled during active disease. CDR3 nucleotides: TGTGCCAGCAGTCAGGGGGACAGGACAAACTATGGCTACACCTTC. This gives the protein CASSQGDRTNYGYTF.